Listed below are T cell receptor beta chains from one sample, sequenced in a study of CD8+ T cells in alopecia areata. The method was immunoSEQ multiplex PCR; TCRdb's version includes in-frame clones alone and lacks a portion of them. The sample carries about 250,000 clones, 50% to 75% recorded once. Sequencing used CD4+ T cells sorted from blood, obtained around week 54, from a patient treated with tofacitinib. The source of these receptors is a human donor with alopecia areata. The CDR3 runs from the conserved cysteine through the conserved F or W. D genes are given only for firm matches. Rows may omit the clone size; those that give it use once, few, many or a size class.

size,D,V,J,CDR3,DNA
NA,TRBD2,TRBV4-3,TRBJ2-5,CASSQEWAAGEETQYF,TGCGCCAGCAGCCAAGAGTGGGCCGCGGGGGAAGAGACCCAGTACTTC
NA,NA,TRBV4-1,TRBJ2-2,CASSPDPAFPAKLFF,TGCGCCAGCAGCCCGGACCCCGCCTTCCCCGCGAAGCTGTTTTTT
NA,NA,TRBV7-9,TRBJ2-3,CASSLVSTDTQYF,TGTGCCAGCAGCTTAGTCAGCACAGATACGCAGTATTTT
NA,TRBD2,TRBV2,TRBJ2-3,CASGDSGGTTDTQYF,TGTGCCAGCGGAGATAGCGGGGGGACCACAGATACGCAGTATTTT
few,TRBD1,TRBV5-1,TRBJ2-5,CASSIWTGVETQYF,TGCGCCAGCAGCATCTGGACAGGGGTCGAGACCCAGTACTTC
NA,TRBD1,TRBV29-1,TRBJ2-1,CSVLTDRGQDEQFF,TGCAGCGTACTAACGGACAGGGGCCAGGATGAGCAGTTCTTC
NA,TRBD2,TRBV19,TRBJ2-1,CASSILAASGSEQFF,TGTGCCAGTAGTATACTAGCGGCTTCGGGGAGTGAGCAGTTCTTC
few,NA,TRBV14,TRBJ1-6,CASSSGGAGNSPLHF,TGTGCCAGCAGCTCCGGTGGAGCGGGGAATTCACCCCTCCACTTT
NA,NA,TRBV6-1,TRBJ1-2,CASSEDTGYGYTF,TGTGCCAGCAGTGAAGATACAGGGTACGGCTACACCTTC
few,NA,TRBV10-3,TRBJ2-7,CAISEGWDTSYEQYF,TGTGCCATCAGTGAAGGGTGGGACACCTCCTACGAGCAGTACTTC
NA,NA,TRBV30,TRBJ1-2,CAWSVDRGSYTF,TGTGCCTGGAGTGTGGATAGGGGGAGCTACACCTTC
few,TRBD1,TRBV19,TRBJ2-7,CASSPGQAYEQYF,TGTGCCAGTAGTCCAGGACAGGCCTACGAGCAGTACTTC
NA,NA,TRBV7-9,TRBJ1-6,CASSLGNSRGPLHF,TGTGCCAGCAGCTTGGGTAACAGTCGTGGTCCCCTCCACTTT
NA,TRBD1,TRBV29-1,TRBJ1-2,CSVGRQGNYGYTF,TGCAGCGTTGGGAGACAGGGAAACTATGGCTACACCTTC
NA,TRBD2,TRBV29-1,TRBJ2-3,CSVEDPWTSGGTDTQYF,TGCAGCGTTGAAGATCCCTGGACTAGCGGGGGCACAGATACGCAGTATTTT
NA,NA,TRBV19,TRBJ2-5,CASSSRFLETQYF,TGTGCCAGTAGTAGCAGGTTCTTAGAGACCCAGTACTTC
NA,NA,TRBV29-1,TRBJ2-4,CSVAGTPRRLAKNIQYF,TGCAGCGTTGCTGGTACGCCGAGACGTCTAGCCAAAAACATTCAGTACTTC
NA,NA,TRBV30,TRBJ1-1,CAWSVDSLRAEAFF,TGTGCCTGGAGTGTAGACAGCCTCAGGGCTGAAGCTTTCTTT
NA,NA,TRBV5-6,TRBJ2-7,CASRWGEEQYF,TGTGCCAGCAGGTGGGGCGAGGAGCAGTACTTC
NA,NA,TRBV9,TRBJ2-3,CASSSRARTSTDTQYF,TGTGCCAGCAGCTCCAGGGCCCGGACTAGCACAGATACGCAGTATTTT
NA,NA,TRBV4-2,TRBJ2-5,CASSQGARSRQETQYF,TGTGCCAGCAGCCAAGGGGCCAGGTCGAGACAAGAGACCCAGTACTTC
NA,NA,TRBV5-1,TRBJ2-7,CASSWGGQKSYEQYF,TGCGCCAGCAGCTGGGGGGGACAGAAATCCTACGAACAGTACTTC
NA,NA,TRBV29-1,TRBJ1-1,CSVDGGPATAFF,TGCAGCGTTGATGGCGGACCCGCGACAGCTTTCTTT
NA,NA,TRBV7-9,TRBJ2-7,CASSPQGLEQYF,TGTGCCAGCAGCCCCCAAGGCTTAGAGCAGTACTTC
NA,NA,TRBV6-5,TRBJ2-4,CASSRDSGVNIQYF,TGTGCCAGCAGCCGTGACAGTGGGGTAAACATTCAGTACTTC
few,NA,TRBV7-9,TRBJ2-2,CASSFSLTGELFF,TGTGCCAGCAGCTTTAGCCTCACCGGGGAGCTGTTTTTT
NA,NA,TRBV20-1,TRBJ2-1,CSASSVDEQFF,TGCAGTGCTAGTTCGGTGGATGAGCAGTTCTTC
NA,TRBD1,TRBV30,TRBJ1-2,CAWSEGATGYTF,TGTGCCTGGAGTGAGGGGGCGACTGGCTACACCTTC
NA,TRBD1,TRBV30,TRBJ1-4,CACRTGTPNEKLFF,TGTGCCTGTAGGACAGGCACCCCTAATGAAAAACTGTTTTTT
few,NA,TRBV23-1,TRBJ2-1,CASSQLGYNEQFF,TGCGCCAGCAGTCAGCTCGGCTACAATGAGCAGTTCTTC
NA,TRBD1,TRBV7-2,TRBJ2-2,CASSYRTGTGELFF,TGTGCCAGCAGCTACAGGACAGGCACCGGGGAGCTGTTTTTT
NA,NA,TRBV5-1,TRBJ1-2,CASSLEGFNGYTF,TGCGCCAGCAGCTTGGAGGGGTTCAATGGCTACACCTTC
NA,TRBD2,TRBV29-1,TRBJ2-3,CSVVGLGGTDTQYF,TGCAGCGTCGTCGGACTAGGGGGCACAGATACGCAGTATTTT
NA,TRBD1,TRBV29-1,TRBJ2-3,CSVRTGSTDTQYF,TGCAGCGTTCGGACAGGAAGCACAGATACGCAGTATTTT
NA,NA,TRBV5-1,TRBJ2-7,CASSGQGTYEQYF,TGCGCCAGCAGCGGGCAGGGGACCTACGAGCAGTACTTC
NA,NA,TRBV30,TRBJ1-1,CAWRGSVNTEAFF,TGTGCCTGGAGGGGGTCGGTGAACACTGAAGCTTTCTTT
NA,TRBD1,TRBV30,TRBJ1-2,CAWSFPDRILYGYTF,TGTGCCTGGAGTTTTCCGGACAGGATTCTCTATGGCTACACCTTC
NA,TRBD2,TRBV30,TRBJ2-7,CAWSVKAGGLSSYEQYF,TGTGCCTGGAGTGTAAAAGCGGGGGGCCTGAGCTCCTACGAGCAGTACTTC
NA,NA,TRBV5-4,TRBJ2-3,CASSFGGGGDTQYF,TGTGCCAGCAGCTTTGGCGGGGGCGGGGATACGCAGTATTTT
NA,NA,TRBV9,TRBJ1-4,CASSVPGVNEKLFF,TGTGCCAGCAGCGTCCCGGGAGTTAATGAAAAACTGTTTTTT
few,TRBD2,TRBV7-2,TRBJ2-4,CASSLVAGRTKNIQYF,TGTGCCAGCAGCTTAGTAGCGGGGAGAACCAAAAACATTCAGTACTTC
NA,TRBD2,TRBV30,TRBJ2-1,CAWSRGGFNEQFF,TGTGCCTGGAGTAGGGGAGGGTTTAACGAGCAGTTCTTC
NA,NA,TRBV9,TRBJ2-2,CASSVEVGELFF,TGTGCCAGCAGCGTAGAGGTCGGGGAGCTGTTTTTT
few,NA,TRBV30,TRBJ2-7,CAWGGDRFYEQYF,TGTGCCTGGGGAGGGGACCGATTCTACGAGCAGTACTTC
NA,NA,TRBV30,TRBJ2-1,CAWSEGSRLGEQFF,TGTGCCTGGAGTGAAGGGTCTCGTTTGGGTGAGCAGTTCTTC